This entry features one T cell receptor (beta chain) sequence. This clonotype was counted ten times or more. The target of this receptor is not known. Base qualities are missing; no much larger clone stands one base away. The study was a case-control design nested within a healthcare worker cohort in London, UK, with weekly nasopharyngeal swab PCR tests and blood sampling. Healthcare workers were recruited between 23 and 31 March 2020, during the week of the UK lockdown, and were followed weekly for up to about 16 weeks. This sample is part of a study of early T cells in non-severe SARS-CoV-2 infection (dated by TCRdb to the early 2020s). With regard to the full study: Because TCR sequencing relied on bulk RNA taken from unsorted whole blood, pairing of alpha and beta chains was not possible.

Libraries were built with 5' RACE. The instrument given in TCRdb is NextSeq 500. Unique molecular identifiers were attached to individual cDNA molecules in the TCR library protocol so that sequencing error and PCR bias could be corrected. TCR alpha and beta chains were both sequenced, and the abundances of alpha and beta sequences in each sample were closely correlated with each other. Per the original workflow: V gene, J gene and CDR3 annotation of TCR sequences was performed with Decombinator V4. TCRs were defined as expanded if a significant change between any two time points was detected under a Poisson model with p below 0.0001. TCR abundances were normalised to the total number of TCRs sequenced in each sample and reported as counts per million. MAIT TCRs were defined by TRAV1-2 paired with TRAJ12, TRAJ20 or TRAJ33, and iNKT TCRs by TRAV10 paired with TRAJ18. A search of VDJdb, accessed on 1 November 2021, was run for TCRs annotated to CMV, EBV and SARS-CoV-2, with TCRs annotated for multiple antigens excluded. TCRdb trimmed public reads at Q25 via fastp, called clones via MiXCR and kept in-frame beta chains. Each CDR3 protein gets just one entry, which takes the most common genes and DNA from the rows behind it. Here the V and J calls rest on TCRdb's processing, not on the authors' analysis. The sample includes more than 55,000 distinct CDR3 sequences, with about 6% observed a single time. In total, the top ten clones hold less than 3.5% of the sample.

Results and caveats for the whole study, not just this receptor: VDJdb matching was skewed toward anti-spike CD8 responses and likely underestimated virus-specific expansions by missing private and CD4 specificities.

According to the germline V gene, CDR1 reads SGDLS and CDR2 reads YYNGEE. CDR3 length: 14 amino acids, cysteine to phenylalanine. Solely the CDR3 DNA is kept, with 42 bases framed from the first base. V is reduced by 3 bases and J by 4 bases, leaving a spacing of 13 bases between them. Here the sequenced sample was whole blood, taken at baseline. This TCR came from an adult who was a healthcare worker with PCR-confirmed SARS-CoV-2 infection or an uninfected control (not recorded which). Recombination linked TRBV9 to TRBJ1-1; the D gene is possibly TRBD1, with 6 bases matching. The nucleotides are TGTGCCAGCAGCGGGACAGTTATGGGCACTGAAGCTTTCTTT. Its protein reads: CASSGTVMGTEAFF.